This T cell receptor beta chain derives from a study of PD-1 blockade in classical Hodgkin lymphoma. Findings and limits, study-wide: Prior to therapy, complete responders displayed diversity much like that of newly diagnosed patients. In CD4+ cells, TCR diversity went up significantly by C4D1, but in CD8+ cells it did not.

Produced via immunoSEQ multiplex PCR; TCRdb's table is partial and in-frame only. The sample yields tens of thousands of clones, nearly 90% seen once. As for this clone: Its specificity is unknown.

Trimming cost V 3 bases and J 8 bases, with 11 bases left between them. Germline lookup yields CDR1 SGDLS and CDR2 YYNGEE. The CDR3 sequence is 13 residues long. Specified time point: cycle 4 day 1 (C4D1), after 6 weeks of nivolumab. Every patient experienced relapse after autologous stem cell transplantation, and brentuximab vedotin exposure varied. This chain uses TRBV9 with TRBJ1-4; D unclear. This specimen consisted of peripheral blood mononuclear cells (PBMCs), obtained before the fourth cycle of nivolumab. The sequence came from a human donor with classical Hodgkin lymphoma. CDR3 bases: TGTGCCAGCAGCGCAGCTGGGAGGGAAAAACTGTTTTTT. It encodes CASSAAGREKLFF. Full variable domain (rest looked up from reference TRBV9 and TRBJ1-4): DSGVTQTPKHLITATGQRVTLRCSPRSGDLSVYWYQQSLDQGLQFLIQYYNGEERAKGNILERFSAQQFPDLHSELNLSSLELGDSALYFCASSAAGREKLFFGSGTQLSVL.